The rows below give T cell receptor beta chains drawn from one sample of a study of blood T cell repertoires in COVID-19. Some clones are missing from TCRdb's copy, which holds only in-frame ones; the method was immunoSEQ multiplex PCR. The sample lists around 280,000 clones, almost 90% occurring once. The sequenced sample consisted of PBMCs or T cells enriched from blood (not recorded which). These receptors were taken from a woman aged 18-29 years with acute COVID-19. CDR3s include the opening cysteine and the closing phenylalanine or tryptophan. D genes are given only for firm matches. A row's size may be missing; if present it is once, few, many or a size class.

j_call d_call clone_size v_call cdr3_nt cdr3_aa
TRBJ2-7 . . TRBV28 TGTGCCAGCAGTTGGGGCTACTACGAGCAGTACTTC CASSWGYYEQYF
TRBJ1-4 . . TRBV19 TGTGCCAGTAGTCCCCTCGGGAGAGGATTTGCAACTAATGAAAAACTGTTTTTT CASSPLGRGFATNEKLFF
TRBJ2-1 . . TRBV6-4 TGTGCCAGCAGTAGAAGGGGGGGCGCCTCCTACAATGAGCAGTTCTTC CASSRRGGASYNEQFF
TRBJ2-7 TRBD1 . TRBV15 TGTGCCACCAGCAGAGTAAGGGGACAGGGGAAGTACGAGCAGTACTTC CATSRVRGQGKYEQYF
TRBJ1-6 . once TRBV6-6 TGTGCCGGGAGGGCAGGCGGACCCCTCCACTTT CAGRAGGPLHF
TRBJ2-7 . . TRBV4-1 TGCGCCAGCAGCCAAGGGGGAGGTCGCTCCTACGAGCAGTACTTC CASSQGGGRSYEQYF
TRBJ2-4 . . TRBV15 TGTGCCACCAGCATCCAAGCCAAAAACATTCAGTACTTC CATSIQAKNIQYF
TRBJ2-6 TRBD1 . TRBV18 TGTGCCAGCTCACAACAGGGGGGCCGCTCTGGGGCCAACGTCCTGACTTTC CASSQQGGRSGANVLTF
TRBJ2-1 . . TRBV27 TGTGCCAGCAGTTTATCGGATAGAGGGAGAGGGAATGAGCAGTTCTTC CASSLSDRGRGNEQFF
TRBJ2-1 TRBD2 few TRBV10-3 TGTGCCATCAGTGAGTCCGGGGCTAGCGGTAACAATGAGCAGTTCTTC CAISESGASGNNEQFF
TRBJ2-3 TRBD1 . TRBV20-1 TGCAGTGCTAGTCCTCCGGGACAGAGCACAGATACGCAGTATTTT CSASPPGQSTDTQYF